Detailed here is one T cell receptor (beta chain). This entry comes from a study of cytomegalovirus exposure and HLA in healthy donors. Primers included in the PCR were 60 Vbeta and 13 Jbeta primers. Measured with immunoSEQ multiplex PCR; TCRdb has only the in-frame clones, and not every one. The sample consists of over 95,000 clones, just under 75% of them appearing once. V shed 4 bases and J shed 10 bases, with 17 bases lying between them. Germline V gene lookup returns CDR1 MNHEY and CDR2 SVGAGI. This CDR3 contains 14 residues. This TCR derives from a human donor in good health. The chain combines TRBV6-5 with TRBJ2-1, with D perhaps TRBD1 (5 bases). The sample was PBMCs. CDR3 loop: CASSSFGRADEQFF. CDR3 nucleotides: TGTGCCAGCAGTTCCTTTGGCAGGGCGGACGAGCAGTTCTTC.